The rows below give T cell receptor beta chains drawn from one sample of a study of CD8 T cells in Susac syndrome. From the immunoSEQ multiplex PCR reads, TCRdb called clonotypes with MiXCR, one entry per CDR3 protein. The sample has under 85,000 distinct CDR3 sequences; approximately 94% are singletons. Sequenced material: CD8+ T cells from PBMCs. The receptors here all came from a human donor with Susac syndrome. The conserved cysteine and the conserved F or W are not part of the CDR3 here. Each record gives: D gene, J gene, V gene, CDR3 protein. The D gene is left open where the match is weak.

>TRBD1|TRBJ2-7|TRBV20-1
SAFDPGQGYEQY
>TRBD2|TRBJ2-2|TRBV29-1
SVEDHGGGVTGELF
>TRBD1|TRBJ1-2|TRBV20-1
SARDPTGKGHT
>-|TRBJ2-3|TRBV4-1
ASSFASTDTQY
>-|TRBJ2-5|TRBV20-1
SARGPAEETQY
>-|TRBJ1-5|TRBV6-2/TRBV6-3
ASSYTRLAGPAQH
>-|TRBJ1-5|TRBV6-2/TRBV6-3
ASTFTFSQPQH
>-|TRBJ2-7|TRBV16
ASSQSTGPKLYEQY
>-|TRBJ1-5|TRBV30
AWSVSGLIYQPQH
>-|TRBJ2-7|TRBV29-1
SAIQETYEQY
>-|TRBJ2-1|TRBV29-1
SVEGVSYNEQF
>-|TRBJ1-1|TRBV5-1
ASSLVLSRNTEAF
>TRBD2|TRBJ2-7|TRBV27
ASRPLAGPSYEQY
>TRBD1|TRBJ2-7|TRBV12-5
ASGSPGTAAYEQY
>-|TRBJ2-7|TRBV3-1
ASSQDLSYEQY
>-|TRBJ2-1|TRBV6-5
ASSYSSTGVQQF
>TRBD2|TRBJ2-2|TRBV6-2/TRBV6-3
ASSKSSGESTGELF
>-|TRBJ2-2|TRBV10-2
ASMLAGRTGELF
>-|TRBJ2-1|TRBV21-1
ARGSYNEQF
>-|TRBJ1-1|TRBV5-4
AVGQILNTEAF
>TRBD1|TRBJ1-1|TRBV4-1
ASSQAVPTGGWVTEAF
>-|TRBJ2-3|TRBV5-1
ASSLASGRTDTQY
>TRBD2|TRBJ2-7|TRBV20-1
SALPGLQTYEQY
>-|TRBJ2-5|TRBV3-1
ASRLGGGGQETQY
>TRBD2|TRBJ2-3|TRBV3-1
ASSQDLAGGPGDTQY
>TRBD2|TRBJ2-1|TRBV9
ASSVGTFSGIYNEQF
>-|TRBJ2-1|TRBV9
ASSTTLRWVCYNEQF
>-|TRBJ1-5|TRBV27
ASSLYSNSQPQH
>-|TRBJ1-5|TRBV20-1
SARWSNQPQH
>TRBD2|TRBJ2-1|TRBV4-3
ASSQDGPGREFYNEQF
>TRBD1|TRBJ1-2|TRBV5-4
ASSKGQGAAIGYT
>TRBD1|TRBJ1-4|TRBV20-1
SAAPFRTGPRELF
>TRBD2|TRBJ2-1|TRBV7-2
ASSLNFFTGGPRNEQF
>TRBD1|TRBJ1-5|TRBV4-3
ASSHRDRGPRGNQPQH
>TRBD2|TRBJ2-1|TRBV28
ASGSGPWDEQF
>-|TRBJ2-1|TRBV6-6
ASSYLAKLYNEQF
>-|TRBJ2-6|TRBV9
ASSVHRFSGANVLT
>TRBD1|TRBJ2-7|TRBV7-9
ASSSEAGQANYEQY
>TRBD1|TRBJ1-3|TRBV6-5
ASSFGTGGNTIY
>-|TRBJ2-2|TRBV27
ASSLYSQGTGELF
>TRBD2|TRBJ2-3|TRBV4-3
ASSSAGDTQY
>-|TRBJ1-1|TRBV9
ASSAAGRGSGAF
>-|TRBJ2-1|TRBV6-6
ASIRGDNEQF
>-|TRBJ1-4|TRBV2
ASDRGVGGEKLF
>-|TRBJ1-1|TRBV7-9
ASSRGQTNTEAF
>-|TRBJ2-2|TRBV2
ASSEALDPGELF
>TRBD2|TRBJ2-2|TRBV18
ASSPPTSGSANTGELF
>-|TRBJ2-1|TRBV29-1
SVEEYGQGPIYEQF
>-|TRBJ2-2|TRBV6-6
ASSYSRRTNTGELF
>-|TRBJ2-1|TRBV7-8
ASSLSVGAAWGDEQF
>-|TRBJ1-4|TRBV9
ASSVDGTSNEKLF
>TRBD1|TRBJ1-1|TRBV9
ASSETGGEAF
>-|TRBJ2-2|TRBV2
ASRGRVGSTGELF
>TRBD1|TRBJ2-1|TRBV9
ASSARGPEQF
>-|TRBJ2-5|TRBV5-4
ASKLDVQETQY
>-|TRBJ1-5|TRBV2
ASMGQTQH
>-|TRBJ2-3|TRBV6-1
ASSPRRTDTQY
>TRBD2|TRBJ2-2|TRBV4-2
ASSQIRAGGQLGELF
>-|TRBJ1-2|TRBV14
ASSQELPGDDGYT